This entry lists 5 T cell receptor beta chains sequenced from one sample in a study of cytomegalovirus exposure and HLA in healthy donors. A multiplex PCR was run with 60 Vbeta primers and 13 Jbeta primers. The assay was immunoSEQ multiplex PCR, and TCRdb's table has in-frame clones only and misses some. The sample comprises about 160,000 clones, more than 80% of which are singletons, and 1.5% to 2% rests with the top ten. The sequenced material came from PBMCs. These receptors were obtained from a woman under 30 in good health and CMV-seronegative.

This rearrangement joins TRBV7-3 to TRBJ1-2; tentatively, D is TRBD1 (6 bases). Germline-derived CDR1 and CDR2 are SGHTA and FQGTGA. The CDR3 has 16 residues. Deletions cut 5 bases from V and 7 bases from J, with 23 bases between. Written as DNA, the CDR3 is TGTGCCAGCAGCAAAGAGCCCTCAACAGGGCTTTTTGGCTACACCTTC. Its translation is CASSKEPSTGLFGYTF. The full variable domain, completed using reference TRBV7-3 and TRBJ1-2, is GAGVSQTPSNKVTEKGKYVELRCDPISGHTALYWYRQSLGQGPEFLIYFQGTGAADDSGLPNDRFFAVRPEGSVSTLKIQRTERGDSAVYLCASSKEPSTGLFGYTFGSGTRLTVV.

The chain couples TRBV6-1 to TRBJ1-4; a possible D gene is TRBD1 (5 bases). The V end lost 6 bases, the J end lost 7 bases, and 15 bases lay between the germline ends. Germline V gives CDR1 MNHNS, CDR2 SASEGT. The CDR3 sequence is 14 residues long. CDR3 sequence reads: CASRKGLRREKLFF. In DNA form, the CDR3 reads TGTGCCAGCAGGAAGGGACTTCGTCGTGAAAAACTGTTTTTT.

J is TRBJ1-2 and V is TRBV28; D remains ambiguous. V lost 7 bases, J lost 0 bases, and 12 bases lay in between. The CDR3 loop spans 14 amino acids. CDR1 and CDR2 from the germline V gene are MDHEN and SYDVKM. CDR3 nucleotide sequence: TGTGCCAGCATCGCACCGGGGTCTAACTATGGCTACACCTTC. Its translation: CASIAPGSNYGYTF.

The table lists this clone with a few counts. This rearrangement joins TRBV28 to TRBJ2-1, with a tentative D call TRBD1 (5 bases). V lost 1 base to trimming and J lost 5 bases, with 15 bases between them. Germline loops: CDR1 MDHEN, CDR2 SYDVKM. The length of the CDR3 is 16 residues. CDR3: CASSLFWGRLHNEQFF. As DNA, the CDR3 is TGTGCCAGCAGTTTATTCTGGGGCAGGCTACACAATGAGCAGTTCTTC.

CDR3 amino acids: CASSEDGAGGYNEQFF. CDR3 in DNA: TGTGCCAGCAGTGAAGATGGGGCGGGGGGTTACAATGAGCAGTTCTTC. The chain employs TRBV6-1 and TRBJ2-1; 8 nucleotides agree with TRBD2. The junction had 6 bases not matched to a gene; V was cut back by 1 base and J by 4 bases. From germline, CDR1 is MNHNS and CDR2 SASEGT. There are 16 residues in the CDR3.